These 14 T cell receptor beta chains came from one sample sequenced in a study of cytomegalovirus exposure and HLA in healthy donors. The method was immunoSEQ multiplex PCR; TCRdb's version includes in-frame clones alone and lacks a portion of them. The table records 120,000 to 150,000 clones, about 91% of them present only once. The sequenced sample consisted of PBMCs. The receptors originated from a man younger than 35 in good health and CMV-seropositive.

V and J are TRBV5-6 and TRBJ1-4, with TRBD1 identical over 7 bases. The CDR3 covers 14 residues. V lost 6 bases and J lost 5; bases outside the gene matches: 7. The germline gives CDR1 SGHDT, CDR2 YYEEEE. The CDR3 DNA follows: TGTGCCAGCAACCGACAGGGTGAAAATGAAAAACTGTTTTTT. Protein sequence: CASNRQGENEKLFF.

This clone was found once. The genes are TRBV27 and TRBJ2-7; D is undetermined. Germline values: CDR1 MNHEY, CDR2 SMNVEV (reference sequence). This CDR3 region has 11 residues. The V gene lost 3 bases and the J gene lost 6 bases, with 6 bases spanning the gap. CDR3 in amino acids: CASSFGFEQYF. The CDR3 coding sequence is TGTGCCAGCAGTTTCGGTTTCGAGCAGTACTTC.

This chain connects TRBV19 to TRBJ1-2; D gene uncertain. Germline CDR1 is LNHDA and CDR2 is SQIVND (reference sequence). Trimming left V 0 bases short and J 4 bases short, with 6 bases between. The CDR3 is made up of 13 amino acids. The CDR3 loop reads CASSIDGLYGYTF. CDR3 in DNA: TGTGCCAGTAGTATAGACGGTCTCTATGGCTACACCTTC.

The chain carries TRBV9 and TRBJ1-5; no clear D gene. Germline CDR1 is SGDLS and CDR2 is YYNGEE. There are 15 residues in the CDR3. V was shortened by 4 bases and J by 5 bases, with 16 bases between the two germline ends. CDR3 nucleotide sequence: TGTGCCAGCAGCTCGTCAGGTGACTATGATCAGCCCCAGCATTTT. Amino acids: CASSSSGDYDQPQHF.

The rearrangement links TRBV7-8 to TRBJ1-1; 7 bases are a match to TRBD1. This CDR3 comprises 14 residues. Germline V gene data show CDR1 as SGHVS and CDR2 as FQNEAQ. The J segment lost 8 bases and the V segment lost 6 bases, leaving 12 bases of the junction unmatched. The CDR3 spells CASSRRQGIAEAFF. DNA of the CDR3: TGTGCCAGCAGTCGTAGACAGGGAATCGCCGAAGCTTTCTTT.

V and J are TRBV19 and TRBJ1-5; D uncertain. Germline loops: CDR1 LNHDA, CDR2 SQIVND (reference sequence). Trimming left V 7 bases short and J 7 bases short, with 20 bases between. The CDR3 has 15 residues. This chain's CDR3 is CASKGAGYNDQPQHF. The CDR3 DNA is TGTGCCAGTAAAGGTGCGGGGTACAACGACCAGCCCCAGCATTTT.

The chain carries TRBV7-2 and TRBJ2-1; 10 bases line up with TRBD2. Germline CDR1 reads SGHTA; CDR2 reads FQGNSA. V gave up 3 bases and J gave up 1 base; unmatched junction bases: 0. The CDR3 extends over 15 amino acids. CDR3 amino acids: CASSFSGGSYNEQFF. CDR3 in DNA: TGTGCCAGCAGCTTTAGCGGGGGGTCCTACAATGAGCAGTTCTTC.

The genes are TRBV5-1 and TRBJ1-1; 7 bases are shared with TRBD1. Germline CDR1 is SGHRS and CDR2 is YFSETQ. With 0 bases clipped from V and 3 bases from J, the junction kept 5 bases outside the gene matches. The CDR3 runs 15 residues. The CDR3 here is CASSLGDQGDTEAFF. The CDR3 nucleotides are TGCGCCAGCAGCTTGGGGGATCAGGGGGACACTGAAGCTTTCTTT.

In regard to this clone: The junction shows a germline mismatch at one end, possibly a read error. V is TRBV7-9 and J is TRBJ2-7; no clear D. CDR1 and CDR2 (germline): SEHNR, FQNEAQ (reference sequence). The CDR3 is 10 residues long. CDR3 region: CASSEIEEYF. For the CDR3, the DNA is TGTGCCAGCAGCGAGATCGAGGAGTACTTC.

The chain joins TRBV19 to TRBJ2-1, with D possibly matching TRBD2 (5 bases). CDR1 LNHDA and CDR2 SQIVND come from the germline V gene (reference sequence). The CDR3 spans 13 residues. V gave up 5 bases and J gave up 6 bases, with 11 bases separating them. CDR3 loop: CASSYRGFNEQFF. CDR3 DNA: TGTGCCAGTAGTTATCGGGGATTCAATGAGCAGTTCTTC.

The chain employs TRBV28 and TRBJ1-2; D gene unclear. Trimming pared 2 bases from V and 5 bases from J, leaving 18 bases between. The CDR3 is 16 residues long. Germline CDR1 is MDHEN and CDR2 is SYDVKM. CDR3: CASSLPTRPPRYGYTF. Here the CDR3 DNA reads TGTGCCAGCAGTTTACCCACGAGGCCACCTCGGTATGGCTACACCTTC.

This chain joins TRBV25-1 and TRBJ2-4; D unresolved. This CDR3 has 15 residues. The V end lost 2 bases, the J end lost 0 bases, and 8 bases lay between the germline ends. The germline V gene has CDR1 MGHDK and CDR2 SYGVNS. The CDR3 here is CASSENGLAKNIQYF. The DNA for the CDR3 is TGTGCCAGCAGTGAAAACGGTCTAGCCAAAAACATTCAGTACTTC.

J is TRBJ2-7 and V is TRBV5-1; the match to TRBD2 covers 7 bases. The CDR3 extends over 11 amino acids. The junction had 7 bases not matched to a gene; V was cut back by 6 bases and J by 10 bases. Germline loops: CDR1 SGHRS, CDR2 YFSETQ. The CDR3 coding sequence is TGCGCCAGCAAGGGGACTAAAATTCAGTACTTC. The encoded protein is CASKGTKIQYF.

A word on this clone: Within the sample, other DNA sequences also encode this same CDR3. The V and J genes are TRBV30 and TRBJ1-5; no clear D. The CDR3 covers 13 residues. The germline V gene encodes CDR1 GTSNPN and CDR2 SVGIG (reference sequence). Between the trimmed V and J ends, which lost 1 base and 1 base, there was a span of 5 bases. The CDR3 DNA reads TGTGCCTGGAGTGGCCAGAGCAATCAGCCCCAGCATTTT. It specifies CAWSGQSNQPQHF.